This T cell receptor beta chain was recorded in a study of T cells in Graves' hyperthyroidism and ophthalmopathy. General observations from the study: Most clonotypes expanded in thyroid above 0.001 were likewise present in blood.

Aged 18 to 65, the patients had hyperthyroidism that was newly diagnosed and had lasted under 2 months. Cells are PBMCs isolated from about 10 ml of fresh blood. Amplification of TCR beta CDR3 regions was performed using RNA transcripts as template. The HTBI primer set was used in a first-round RT-PCR of the TCR CDR3. TCRdb re-called the multiplex PCR reads through MiXCR, storing one row per CDR3 protein. The sample consists of over 500,000 distinct CDR3 sequences, roughly 15% of them appearing once. The CDR3 runs to 18 residues. V was clipped by 4 bases and J by 0 bases, with 20 bases between them. Germline-derived CDR1 and CDR2 are SGHTS and YDEGEE. A remark on this clonotype: Its antigen is not known.

The specimen sequenced was blood. The V call is TRBV5-8, the J call TRBJ2-4, with TRBD1 as a possible D gene (5 bases). The receptor's source is a woman between 40 and 55 years old with Graves' hyperthyroidism. This CDR3 reads CASSLNRIPTLAKNIQYF. CDR3 DNA: TGTGCCAGCAGCCTAAACAGGATACCCACTTTAGCCAAAAACATTCAGTACTTC.